At least ten counts were recorded for the clone carrying this T cell receptor (beta chain). The patients chosen for sequencing had shown expansion of CD8+CD57+ cells (detected by flow cytometry). CDR3 and TCR beta VDJ profiling relied on genomic DNA as the template. TCRdb redid the calling of the reads with MiXCR, one entry per CDR3 protein. Of some 180,000 distinct CDR3 sequences listed, 45% to 60% are singletons. These data come from a study of CD8+CD57+ T cells in acquired aplastic anemia. The germline V and J ends were trimmed by 4 bases and 1 base, with 13 bases remaining between them. This CDR3 contains 15 residues. Per germline, CDR1 MNHNS and CDR2 SASEGT.

The chain joins TRBV6-1 to TRBJ1-2, with D hard to call. Sequencing input: sorted CD4+, CD8+, or CD8+CD57+ T cells (not recorded which) from PBMCs. The clonotype was recovered from a human donor with aplastic anemia. This CDR3 reads CASSGRQSGNYGYTF. The CDR3 bases are TGTGCCAGCAGTGGAAGGCAGTCTGGTAACTATGGCTACACCTTC.